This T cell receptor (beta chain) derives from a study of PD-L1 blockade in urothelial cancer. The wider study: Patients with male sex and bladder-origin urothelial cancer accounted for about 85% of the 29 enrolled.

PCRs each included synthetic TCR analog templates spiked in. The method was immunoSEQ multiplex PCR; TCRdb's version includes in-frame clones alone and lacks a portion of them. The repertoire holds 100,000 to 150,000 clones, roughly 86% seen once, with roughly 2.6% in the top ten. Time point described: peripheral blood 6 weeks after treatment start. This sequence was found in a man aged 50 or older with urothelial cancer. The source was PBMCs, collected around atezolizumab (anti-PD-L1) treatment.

In nucleotides, the CDR3 is TGTGCCAGCAGCGTAGGAATAGGGGACTTTAGGGGCTACACCTTC. Translation: CASSVGIGDFRGYTF. V and J are TRBV9 and TRBJ1-2; possible D gene TRBD1, 5 bases. The CDR3 consists of 15 residues. Germline V gene lookup returns CDR1 SGDLS and CDR2 YYNGEE. The V end was cut by 0 bases, the J end by 8 bases, with 17 bases between.